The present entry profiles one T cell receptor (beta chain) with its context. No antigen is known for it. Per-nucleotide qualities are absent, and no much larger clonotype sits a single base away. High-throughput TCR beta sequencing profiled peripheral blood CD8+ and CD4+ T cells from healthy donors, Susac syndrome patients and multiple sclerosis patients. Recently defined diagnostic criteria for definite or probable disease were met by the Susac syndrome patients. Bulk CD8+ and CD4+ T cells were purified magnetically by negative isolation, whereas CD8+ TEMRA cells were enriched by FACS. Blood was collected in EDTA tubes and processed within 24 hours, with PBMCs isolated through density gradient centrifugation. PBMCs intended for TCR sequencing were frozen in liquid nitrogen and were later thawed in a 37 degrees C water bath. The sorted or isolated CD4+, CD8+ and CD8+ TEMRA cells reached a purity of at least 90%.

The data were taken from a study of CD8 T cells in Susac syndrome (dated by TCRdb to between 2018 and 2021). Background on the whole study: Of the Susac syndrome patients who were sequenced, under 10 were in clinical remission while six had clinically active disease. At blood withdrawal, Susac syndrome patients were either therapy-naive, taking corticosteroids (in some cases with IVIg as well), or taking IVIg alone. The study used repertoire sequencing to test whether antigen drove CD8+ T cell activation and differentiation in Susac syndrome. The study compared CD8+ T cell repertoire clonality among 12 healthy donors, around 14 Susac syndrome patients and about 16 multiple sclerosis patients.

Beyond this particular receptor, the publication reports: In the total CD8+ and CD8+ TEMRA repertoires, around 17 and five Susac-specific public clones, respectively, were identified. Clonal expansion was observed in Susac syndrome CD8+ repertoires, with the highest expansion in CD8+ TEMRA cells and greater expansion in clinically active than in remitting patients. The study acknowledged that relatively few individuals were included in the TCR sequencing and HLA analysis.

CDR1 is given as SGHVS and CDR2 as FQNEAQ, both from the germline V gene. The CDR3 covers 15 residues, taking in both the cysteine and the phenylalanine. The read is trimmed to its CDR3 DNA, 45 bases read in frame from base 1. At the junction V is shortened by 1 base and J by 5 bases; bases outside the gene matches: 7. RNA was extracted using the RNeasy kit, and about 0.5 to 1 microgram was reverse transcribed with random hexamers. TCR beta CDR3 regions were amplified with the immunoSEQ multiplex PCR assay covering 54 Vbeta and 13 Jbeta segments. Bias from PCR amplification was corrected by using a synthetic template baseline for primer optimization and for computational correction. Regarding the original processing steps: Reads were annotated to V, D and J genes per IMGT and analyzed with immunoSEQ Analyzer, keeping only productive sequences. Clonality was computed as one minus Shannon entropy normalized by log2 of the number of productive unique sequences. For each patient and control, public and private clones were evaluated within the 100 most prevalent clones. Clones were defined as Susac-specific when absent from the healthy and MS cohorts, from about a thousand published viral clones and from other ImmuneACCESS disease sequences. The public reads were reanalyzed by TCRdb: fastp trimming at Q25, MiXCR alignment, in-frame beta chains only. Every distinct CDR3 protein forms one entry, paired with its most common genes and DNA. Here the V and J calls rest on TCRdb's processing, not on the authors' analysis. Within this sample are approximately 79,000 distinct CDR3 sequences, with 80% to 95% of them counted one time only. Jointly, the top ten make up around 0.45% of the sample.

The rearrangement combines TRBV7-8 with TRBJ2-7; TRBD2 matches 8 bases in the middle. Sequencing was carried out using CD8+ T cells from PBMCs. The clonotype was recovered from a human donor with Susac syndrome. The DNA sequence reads TGTGCCAGCAGCTTAGGGGGCGGGGGGCCTGACGAGCAGTACTTC. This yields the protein CASSLGGGGPDEQYF. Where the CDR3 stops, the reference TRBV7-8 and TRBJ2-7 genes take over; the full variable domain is GAGVSQSPRYKVAKRGQDVALRCDPISGHVSLFWYQQALGQGPEFLTYFQNEAQLDKSGLPSDRFFAERPEGSVSTLKIQRTQQEDSAVYLCASSLGGGGPDEQYFGPGTRLTVT.